This T cell receptor (beta chain) was found in a study of OX40 agonist ivuxolimab in advanced cancers. Overall study: The study reported partial responses in three patients: one hepatocellular carcinoma, two cutaneous melanoma.

This clone was detected ten times or more. Its antigen is currently unknown. General study findings and limits: Also present in some nonresponders was a low level of normalized T-cell clonal expansion.

TCRdb's copy holds only in-frame clones and misses some; the assay was immunoSEQ multiplex PCR. The data contain approximately 44,000 clones, 91% of them singletons. The sequence came from an adult with an advanced solid tumor such as melanoma, head and neck, liver or kidney cancer. Sample: CD4+ or CD8+ T cells sorted from blood, taken in a trial of the OX40 agonist ivuxolimab.

The CDR3 sequence is CAIRRGPLAGELFF. The DNA for the CDR3 is TGTGCCATCAGGAGGGGCCCCTTGGCCGGGGAGCTGTTTTTT. This chain uses TRBV10-3 with TRBJ2-2; either TRBD1 or TRBD2 may supply D (5 bases each). The CDR3 has 14 amino acids. V was pared by 6 bases and J by 6 bases, with 14 bases between. CDR1 and CDR2 from the germline V gene are ENHRY and SYGVKD.